The 22 T cell receptor beta chains below were found in one sample sequenced in a study of cytomegalovirus exposure and HLA in healthy donors. The PCR was carried out with 60 Vbeta primers and 13 Jbeta primers. Profiled with immunoSEQ multiplex PCR; TCRdb holds only in-frame clones, not every one. The table includes 120,000 to 150,000 clones, roughly 79% detected once. Sequences were obtained from PBMCs. These receptors were taken from a woman in her 30s in good health and CMV-seronegative.

The genes are TRBV5-1 and TRBJ1-1, with D possibly TRBD1 on 5 matching bases. Trimming shortened V by 2 bases and J by 2 bases, and 13 bases separated the two germline ends. The CDR3 runs 15 residues. Germline CDR1 reads SGHRS; CDR2 reads YFSETQ. CDR3 residues: CASSFTSDRNTEAFF. CDR3 DNA sequence: TGCGCCAGCAGCTTCACTTCTGACAGAAACACTGAAGCTTTCTTT.

The V gene is TRBV7-2, the J gene TRBJ1-1; D is unresolved. V was shortened by 8 bases and J by 1 base, with 11 bases between the two germline ends. Germline V gives CDR1 SGHTA, CDR2 FQGNSA. There are 13 residues in the CDR3. CDR3 sequence (DNA): TGTGCCAGCTGTTGGCAGTCGAACACTGAAGCTTTCTTT. This gives the protein CASCWQSNTEAFF.

V usage is TRBV9 and J usage is TRBJ2-5; the D gene is possibly TRBD1 (6 bases). The CDR3 has 14 amino acids. Deletions cut 4 bases from V and 1 base from J, with 11 bases between. CDR1 SGDLS and CDR2 YYNGEE come from the germline V gene. This CDR3 reads CASSPQDSQETQYF. The CDR3 region has the DNA TGTGCCAGCAGCCCTCAGGACAGCCAAGAGACCCAGTACTTC.

The chain couples TRBV9 to TRBJ2-1; weak D call: TRBD2 (6 bases). The V end was cut by 0 bases, the J end by 8 bases, with 9 bases between. Looked up from germline, CDR1 is SGDLS and CDR2 is YYNGEE. The CDR3 spans 13 residues. The CDR3 DNA reads TGTGCCAGCAGCGTAGTGGGACTTGATGAGCAGTTCTTC. Translated, it gives CASSVVGLDEQFF.

This clone was found once. The V gene is TRBV12-5, the J gene TRBJ1-1, with D perhaps matching TRBD1 (5 bases). The germline V and J ends were trimmed by 0 bases and 4 bases, with 15 bases remaining between them. CDR3 size: 16 residues. Germline-derived CDR1 and CDR2 are LGHNT and FRNRAP. The CDR3 is CASGLVDRESGTEAFF. The CDR3 DNA reads TGTGCTAGTGGTTTGGTCGACAGAGAATCGGGCACTGAAGCTTTCTTT.

The rearrangement uses TRBV2 and TRBJ1-1; D is unresolved. The CDR3 loop spans 13 amino acids. CDR1 and CDR2 (germline): SNHLY, FYNNEI. Between the trimmed V and J ends, which lost 6 bases and 4 bases, there was a span of 12 bases. This CDR3 is CASREGWGTEAFF. CDR3 DNA sequence: TGTGCCAGCAGGGAGGGTTGGGGCACTGAAGCTTTCTTT.

This chain joins TRBV30 and TRBJ1-3; possibly TRBD1 for D (5 bases). V was clipped by 4 bases and J by 3 bases, with 10 bases between them. This CDR3 comprises 13 residues. The germline CDR1 and CDR2 sequences are GTSNPN and SVGIG (reference sequence). The CDR3 coding sequence is TGTGCCTGGACCCTGGGGCTTGGAAACACCATATATTTT. Protein: CAWTLGLGNTIYF.

The chain is built from TRBV2 and TRBJ2-7; 7 positions agree with TRBD2. Germline-derived CDR1 and CDR2 are SNHLY and FYNNEI. V shed 6 bases, J shed 5 bases, and the junction held 10 bases outside the gene matches. This CDR3 spans 14 amino acids. CDR3 sequence (DNA): TGTGCCAGCAGACCGGGTTGGGGGAGGGACGAGCAGTACTTC. Translated, it gives CASRPGWGRDEQYF.

The V and J genes are TRBV9 and TRBJ2-2; D is undetermined. V was cut by 3 bases and J by 1 base, with 7 bases left in between. CDR3 length: 14 amino acids. Germline-derived CDR1 and CDR2 are SGDLS and YYNGEE. CDR3 loop: CASSASVNTGELFF. For the CDR3, the DNA is TGTGCCAGCAGCGCTTCTGTGAACACCGGGGAGCTGTTTTTT.

The chain employs TRBV7-6 and TRBJ2-7, with a possible D match to TRBD1 (5 bases). The CDR3 consists of 15 residues. V lost 1 base and J lost 2, with 12 bases in between. Germline CDR1 reads SGHVS; CDR2 reads FNYEAQ. The CDR3 coding sequence is TGTGCCAGCAGCTTAGGCCAGGGCCCTACCTACGAGCAGTACTTC. It translates to CASSLGQGPTYEQYF.

This clone was picked up one time. The rearrangement links TRBV5-4 to TRBJ1-2, with 12 bases identical to TRBD1. Germline CDR1 and CDR2: SGHNT and YYREEE (reference sequence). V dropped 7 bases and J dropped 7; count of bases not matched to a gene: 14. The CDR3 covers 16 residues. CDR3 loop: CASSFPPGQGAGGYTF. The CDR3 nucleotides are TGTGCCAGCTCTTTTCCCCCGGGACAGGGGGCAGGTGGCTACACCTTC.

The chain couples TRBV4-2 to TRBJ2-1, with 7 nucleotides matching TRBD1. CDR3 length: 16 residues. Germline V gives CDR1 LGHNA, CDR2 YNFKEQ. After removal of 0 bases from V and 5 bases from J, the junction contained 7 bases not matched to a gene. The CDR3 sequence is CASSQDGAGQDNEQFF. The CDR3 region has the DNA TGTGCCAGCAGCCAAGACGGGGCAGGACAGGACAATGAGCAGTTCTTC.

The chain joins TRBV19 to TRBJ2-1; D uncertain. The germline CDR1 and CDR2 sequences are LNHDA and SQIVND (reference sequence). This CDR3 region has 15 residues. V lost 1 base, J lost 2 bases, and 9 bases lay in between. CDR3 in DNA: TGTGCCAGTAGTATAGCACAGAGCCCCTACAATGAGCAGTTCTTC. Amino acid sequence: CASSIAQSPYNEQFF.

This clone has only a few counts. The rearrangement links TRBV6-6 to TRBJ1-1; D is ambiguous. The CDR3 consists of 12 residues. Trimming pared 4 bases from V and 5 bases from J, leaving 8 bases between. Germline values: CDR1 MNHNY, CDR2 SVGAGI (reference sequence). The CDR3 protein is CASSFAGTEAFF. DNA of the CDR3: TGTGCCAGCAGTTTCGCAGGAACTGAAGCTTTCTTT.

This clone was detected a few times. The V and J genes are TRBV19 and TRBJ1-2; D gene uncertain. Between the trimmed V and J ends, which lost 2 bases and 3 bases, there was a span of 10 bases. This CDR3 is built from 14 residues. Per the germline V gene, CDR1 is LNHDA and CDR2 is SQIVND (reference sequence). The CDR3 protein is CASSILAGDYGYTF. The DNA for the CDR3 is TGTGCCAGTAGTATATTGGCAGGCGACTATGGCTACACCTTC.

The rearrangement links TRBV7-3 to TRBJ2-5, with D perhaps TRBD1 (6 bases). CDR3 size: 14 residues. The germline CDR1 and CDR2 sequences are SGHTA and FQGTGA. Trimming shortened V by 2 bases and J by 3 bases, and 10 bases separated the two germline ends. The CDR3 region has the DNA TGTGCCAGCAGCTTATCTGGGGGCAAAGAGACCCAGTACTTC. Amino acids: CASSLSGGKETQYF.

A single count supports this clone. This chain uses TRBV29-1 with TRBJ2-3; weak D call: TRBD1 (5 bases). V was trimmed by 6 bases and J by 2 bases, leaving 15 bases between them. The germline V gene encodes CDR1 SQVTM and CDR2 ANQGSEA. The CDR3 runs 14 residues. The CDR3 loop is CSVTDRDDTDTQYF. The CDR3 bases are TGCAGCGTCACTGACAGAGATGACACAGATACGCAGTATTTT.

Written as DNA, the CDR3 is TGTGCCAGCAGTTACTCTGCGGGCGGGGGGATGAACGAGCAGTACTTC. Translating gives CASSYSAGGGMNEQYF. This sequence joins TRBV6-6 and TRBJ2-7; 8 nucleotides match TRBD2. Per the germline V gene, CDR1 is MNHNY and CDR2 is SVGAGI (reference sequence). There are 16 residues in the CDR3. V lost 0 bases to trimming and J lost 5 bases; unmatched junction nucleotides: 9.

The gene calls are TRBV7-2 and TRBJ1-1; unclear D gene. V lost 2 bases, J lost 0 bases, and 13 bases lay in between. The length of the CDR3 is 16 residues. From germline, CDR1 is SGHTA and CDR2 FQGNSA. CDR3 sequence: CASSLQPARMNTEAFF. The CDR3 bases are TGTGCCAGCAGCTTACAGCCGGCGCGGATGAACACTGAAGCTTTCTTT.

The chain joins TRBV7-9 to TRBJ1-6; 9 bases line up with TRBD1. The germline V gene encodes CDR1 SEHNR and CDR2 FQNEAQ (reference sequence). V trimming: 5 bases; J trimming: 6 bases; junction bases outside the gene matches: 8. CDR3 size: 16 residues. The CDR3: CASSGAGQGRNSPLHF. DNA for the CDR3: TGTGCCAGCAGCGGAGCGGGACAGGGACGTAATTCACCCCTCCACTTT.

The J gene is TRBJ1-4, the V gene TRBV9; no clear D gene. V was trimmed by 0 bases and J by 7 bases, leaving 7 bases between them. The V gene's germline CDR1 is SGDLS and CDR2 YYNGEE. This CDR3 comprises 13 residues. CDR3 DNA sequence: TGTGCCAGCAGCGTAGCGGGAAGTGAAAAACTGTTTTTT. This sequence encodes CASSVAGSEKLFF.

The chain links TRBV5-1 to TRBJ1-1; 8 bases match TRBD1. The V segment lost 4 bases and the J segment 5 bases; nucleotides outside the gene matches: 16. The germline CDR1 and CDR2 sequences are SGHRS and YFSETQ. The CDR3 sequence is 17 residues long. The CDR3, as DNA: TGCGCCAGCAGCCTTGGGACAGGAGGATTTCGGGGGACTGAAGCTTTCTTT. Protein product: CASSLGTGGFRGTEAFF.